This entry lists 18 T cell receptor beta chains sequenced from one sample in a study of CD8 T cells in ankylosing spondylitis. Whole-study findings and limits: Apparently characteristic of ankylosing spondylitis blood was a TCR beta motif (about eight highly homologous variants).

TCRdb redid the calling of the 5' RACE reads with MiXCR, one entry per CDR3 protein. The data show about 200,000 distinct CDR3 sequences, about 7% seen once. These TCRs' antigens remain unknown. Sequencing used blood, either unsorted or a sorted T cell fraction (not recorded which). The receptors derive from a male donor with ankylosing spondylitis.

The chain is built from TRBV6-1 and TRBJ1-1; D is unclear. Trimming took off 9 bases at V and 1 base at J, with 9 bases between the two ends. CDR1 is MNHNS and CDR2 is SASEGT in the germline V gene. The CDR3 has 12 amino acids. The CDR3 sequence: CASYDRNTEAFF. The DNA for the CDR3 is TGTGCCAGTTATGACCGGAACACTGAAGCTTTCTTT.

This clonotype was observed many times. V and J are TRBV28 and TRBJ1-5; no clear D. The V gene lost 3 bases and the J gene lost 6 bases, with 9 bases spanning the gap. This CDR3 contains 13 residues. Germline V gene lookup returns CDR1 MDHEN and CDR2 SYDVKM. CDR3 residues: CASSFPGGQPQHF. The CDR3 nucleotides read TGTGCCAGCAGTTTTCCAGGTGGTCAGCCCCAGCATTTT.

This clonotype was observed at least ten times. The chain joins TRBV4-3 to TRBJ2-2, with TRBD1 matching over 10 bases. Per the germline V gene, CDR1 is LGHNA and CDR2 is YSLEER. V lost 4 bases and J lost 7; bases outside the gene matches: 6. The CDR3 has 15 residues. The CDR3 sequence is CASSPRGQGYGELFF. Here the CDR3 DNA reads TGCGCCAGCAGCCCCAGGGGACAGGGGTACGGGGAGCTGTTTTTT.

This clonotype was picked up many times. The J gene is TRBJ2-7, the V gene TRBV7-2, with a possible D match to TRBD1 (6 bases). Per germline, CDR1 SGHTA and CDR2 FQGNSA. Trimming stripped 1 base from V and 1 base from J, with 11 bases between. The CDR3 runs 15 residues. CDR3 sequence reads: CASSLVQGLSYEQYF. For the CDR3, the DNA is TGTGCCAGCAGCTTAGTACAGGGCCTATCCTACGAGCAGTACTTC.

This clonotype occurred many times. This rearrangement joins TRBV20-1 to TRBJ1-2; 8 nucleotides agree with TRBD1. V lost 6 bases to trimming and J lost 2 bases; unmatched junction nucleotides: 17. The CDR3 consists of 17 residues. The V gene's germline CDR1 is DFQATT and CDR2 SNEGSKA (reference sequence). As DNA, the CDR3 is TGCAGTGCAGATTCTAACACAGGGGGGCTTACAAACTATGGCTACACCTTC. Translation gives CSADSNTGGLTNYGYTF.

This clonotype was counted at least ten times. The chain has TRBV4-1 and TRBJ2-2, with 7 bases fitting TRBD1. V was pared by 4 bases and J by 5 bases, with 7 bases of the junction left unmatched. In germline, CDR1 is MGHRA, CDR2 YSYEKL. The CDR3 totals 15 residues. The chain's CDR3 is CASSRNARGTGELFF. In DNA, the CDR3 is TGCGCCAGCAGCCGCAATGCCAGGGGGACCGGGGAGCTGTTTTTT.

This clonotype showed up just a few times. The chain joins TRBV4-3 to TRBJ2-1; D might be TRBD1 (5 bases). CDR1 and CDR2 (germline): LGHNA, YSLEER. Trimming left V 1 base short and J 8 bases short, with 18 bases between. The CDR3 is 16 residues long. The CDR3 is CASSQGIAGIDDEQFF. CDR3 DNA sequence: TGCGCCAGCAGCCAAGGTATAGCAGGGATTGACGATGAGCAGTTCTTC.

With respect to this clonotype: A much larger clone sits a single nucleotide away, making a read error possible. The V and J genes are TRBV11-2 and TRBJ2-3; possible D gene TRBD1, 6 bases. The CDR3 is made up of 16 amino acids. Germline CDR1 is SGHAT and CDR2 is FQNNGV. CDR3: CASSFVRDKNTATQYF. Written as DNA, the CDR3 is TGTGCCAGCAGCTTCGTCCGGGACAAAAACACAGCTACGCAGTATTTT.

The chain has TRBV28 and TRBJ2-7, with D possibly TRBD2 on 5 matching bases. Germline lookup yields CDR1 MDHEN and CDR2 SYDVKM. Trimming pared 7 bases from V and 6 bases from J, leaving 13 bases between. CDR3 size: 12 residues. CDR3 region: CASTGESAEQYF. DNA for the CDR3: TGTGCCAGCACCGGGGAGTCGGCCGAGCAGTACTTC. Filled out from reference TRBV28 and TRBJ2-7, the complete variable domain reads DVKVTQSSRYLVKRTGEKVFLECVQDMDHENMFWYRQDPGLGLRLIYFSYDVKMKEKGDIPEGYSVSREKKERFSLILESASTNQTSMYLCASTGESAEQYFGPGTRLTVT.

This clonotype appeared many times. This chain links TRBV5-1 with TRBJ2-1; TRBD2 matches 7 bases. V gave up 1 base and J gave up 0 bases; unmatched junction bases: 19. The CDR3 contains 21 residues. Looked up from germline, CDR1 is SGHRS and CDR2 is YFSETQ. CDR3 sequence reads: CASSLKGGGAGTQSSYNEQFF. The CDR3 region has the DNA TGCGCCAGCAGCTTGAAGGGCGGGGGAGCGGGGACCCAGAGCTCCTACAATGAGCAGTTCTTC.

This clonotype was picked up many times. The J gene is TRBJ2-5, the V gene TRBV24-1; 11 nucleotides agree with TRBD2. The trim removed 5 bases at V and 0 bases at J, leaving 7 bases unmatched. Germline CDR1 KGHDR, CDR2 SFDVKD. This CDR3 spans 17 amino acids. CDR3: CATSGTSGGSYQETQYF. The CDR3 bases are TGTGCCACCAGTGGAACTAGCGGGGGTTCTTACCAAGAGACCCAGTACTTC.

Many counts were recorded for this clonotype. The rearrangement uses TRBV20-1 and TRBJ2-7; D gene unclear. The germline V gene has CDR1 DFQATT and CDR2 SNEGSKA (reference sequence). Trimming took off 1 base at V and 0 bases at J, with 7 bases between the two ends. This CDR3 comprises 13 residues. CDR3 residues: CSARGHTSYEQYF. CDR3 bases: TGCAGTGCTAGAGGGCACACCTCCTACGAGCAGTACTTC.

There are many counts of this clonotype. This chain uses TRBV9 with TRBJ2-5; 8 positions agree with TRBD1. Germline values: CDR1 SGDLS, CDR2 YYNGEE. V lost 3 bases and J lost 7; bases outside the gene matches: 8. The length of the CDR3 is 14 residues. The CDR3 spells CASSAGQGSGTQYF. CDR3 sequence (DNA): TGTGCCAGCAGCGCCGGACAGGGTTCGGGGACCCAGTACTTC.

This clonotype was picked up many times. In nucleotides, the CDR3 is TGTGCCAGCAGCCCGGGGACAGCCGCCACTGAAGCTTTCTTT. Translated: CASSPGTAATEAFF. V is TRBV7-6 and J is TRBJ1-1; 7 bases are shared with TRBD1. The V gene end was trimmed by 5 bases and the J gene end by 4 bases; junction bases not matched to a gene: 7. CDR3 length equals 14 residues. Per germline, CDR1 SGHVS and CDR2 FNYEAQ.

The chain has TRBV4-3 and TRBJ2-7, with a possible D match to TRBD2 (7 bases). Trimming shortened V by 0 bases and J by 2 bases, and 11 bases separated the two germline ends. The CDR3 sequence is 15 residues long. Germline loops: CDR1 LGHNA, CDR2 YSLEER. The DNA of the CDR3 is TGCGCCAGCAGCCAAGATGAGGGGGGGCCCTACGAGCAGTACTTC. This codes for CASSQDEGGPYEQYF.

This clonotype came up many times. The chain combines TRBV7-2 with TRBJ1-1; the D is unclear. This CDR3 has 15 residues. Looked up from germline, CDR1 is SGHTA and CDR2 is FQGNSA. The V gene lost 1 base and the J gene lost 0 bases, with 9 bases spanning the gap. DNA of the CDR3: TGTGCCAGCAGCTTAGAAGGCTACCTGAACACTGAAGCTTTCTTT. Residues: CASSLEGYLNTEAFF.

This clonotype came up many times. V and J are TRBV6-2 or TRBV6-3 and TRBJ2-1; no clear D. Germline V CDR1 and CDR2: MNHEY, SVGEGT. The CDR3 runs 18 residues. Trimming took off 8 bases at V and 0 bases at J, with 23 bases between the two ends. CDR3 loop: CASRLHRSDQSSYNEQFF. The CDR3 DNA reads TGTGCCAGCCGACTTCATCGGAGCGACCAGAGCTCCTACAATGAGCAGTTCTTC.

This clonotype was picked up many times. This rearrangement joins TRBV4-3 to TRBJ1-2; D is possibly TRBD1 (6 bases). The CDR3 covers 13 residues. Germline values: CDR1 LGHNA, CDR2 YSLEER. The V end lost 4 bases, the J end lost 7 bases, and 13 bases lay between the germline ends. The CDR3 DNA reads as TGCGCCAGCAGCCCAACGGGCAGGGGTGGCTACACCTTC. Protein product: CASSPTGRGGYTF.